This is a list of T cell receptor beta chains from one sample in a study of cytomegalovirus exposure and HLA in healthy donors. TCRdb's table, derived via immunoSEQ multiplex PCR, lists solely in-frame clones and lacks some. The data hold approximately 100,000 clones, with 64% observed a single time. Sequencing input: PBMCs. The origin of the receptors is a human donor in good health. Each CDR3 is given without its conserved first and last residue. The order of the fields is D gene, CDR3 length, V gene, CDR3 protein. The D gene is left open where the match is weak.

TRBD1 12 TRBV6-6 ASRRDRGEEKLF
TRBD2 11 TRBV7-3 ASSSRTSTEQF
- 13 TRBV4-2 ASSQPSRGGNTIY
TRBD1 12 TRBV9 ASSVDRGDGELF
- 11 TRBV30 AWSLSGANVLT
- 11 TRBV7-9 ASSGLVNYGYT
- 14 TRBV7-2 ASSPRGGVLGQPQH
- 14 TRBV6-1 ASSEAQLPLTDTQY
TRBD2 13 TRBV4-1 ASSRLAGGPETQY
- 17 TRBV4-2 ASSQDPRETDSMNTEAF
- 16 TRBV9 ASSVVRGGGSGTGELF
- 12 TRBV5-1 ASSLGQNNSPLH
TRBD1 12 TRBV7-8 ASSLVYRGDGYT
- 11 TRBV6-6 AAAQGNNSPLH
TRBD1 13 TRBV7-8 ASSLGWDRSQPQH
- 11 TRBV30 AWNTGFRGGYT
TRBD1 13 TRBV5-4 ASSWTGGGDTEAF
TRBD1 13 TRBV7-9 ASSLPLQGTGTQY
- 9 TRBV20-1 SAPGQTEAF
TRBD2 13 TRBV11-2 ASSFGLAGSGELF
- 9 TRBV20-1 SASEGQGGT
- 11 TRBV7-2 ASSLRGNTEAF
- 11 TRBV2 ASSGGQGETQY
- 14 TRBV7-2 ASSLGRLGATGELF
- 11 TRBV2 ASSEGLPRPQH
- 11 TRBV18 ASGAAEGTEAF
- 16 TRBV9 ASSKTPGGTGLIDTQY
TRBD2 18 TRBV9 ASSVGEVAGRRVMSGELF
- 15 TRBV21-1 ASSIKRMHRGQETQY
TRBD1 16 TRBV7-9 ASRLRDRGTMKDTEAF
- 13 TRBV7-2 ASSWSGPANYGYT
TRBD2 15 TRBV11-3 ASRRTERGGLYNEQF
TRBD1 14 TRBV11-3 ASSLVRGQGKDGYT
TRBD2 16 TRBV5-6 ASSLTSGGASSYNEQF
TRBD2 13 TRBV14 ASSPRTSGGLSQY
TRBD2 13 TRBV4-1 ASSHGIAGAETQY
TRBD1 16 TRBV6-4 ASSDSTLQGARNTEAF
- 12 TRBV18 ASSPPTGDSPLH
- 13 TRBV2 ASSRSEGLSYEQY
- 16 TRBV10-3 AISVGLLGSSGANVLT
- 11 TRBV6-5 ASSYEVRGEAF
- 11 TRBV27 ASDLPGLRSLH
TRBD2 16 TRBV12-5 ASGPGTSGGSFTDTQY
- 10 TRBV10-3 AISAGLYEQY
- 9 TRBV7-3 ASSSGGEQY
- 12 TRBV28 ASTTSPRNTEAF
TRBD1 13 TRBV7-8 ASSPTGQSTGELF